This TCR beta chain was found in a study of blood T cell repertoires in COVID-19 (dated by TCRdb to about 2020). In terms of the full investigation: Samples from collaborators originated in the United States, Italy and Spain and spanned both the acute and convalescent phases of COVID-19. The samples were drawn from the first 160 participants of the ongoing ImmuneRACE study and from 1,254 subjects provided by 6 global collaborators. HLA class I and class II types, where available, came from metadata supplied by the sample provider rather than from assay-based typing. A de-identified subject ID, COVID-19 status, age in years and sex were almost always included in the sample metadata. The repertoires were released in a freely available public database intended as a resource for research on the immune response to SARS-CoV-2. Subjects who had been exposed to COVID-19, were actively infected with it, or had recovered from it provided the deeply sampled blood TCRbeta repertoires that made up the dataset. The material from the prospective study consisted of cDNA or gDNA derived from T cells, B-cell-depleted T cells, or PBMCs. Study-wide findings and limitations: Clinical and demographic metadata were provided uncurated, with the amount varying by source and participant.

A second Seattle source provided samples from volunteer blood donors who had recovered from COVID-19. The collaborating institutions used their own protocols to collect whole blood in K2EDTA tubes. For TCRbeta analysis, collaborators shipped samples in one of three forms: frozen whole blood, isolated PBMCs, or DNA extracted from either of those sample types. Concerning this clone itself: Its antigen target is currently unknown. One base away there is no much larger clone; base qualities are not given.

The immunoSEQ Assay, a bias-controlled multiplex PCR, was used to amplify TCRbeta CDR3 regions from genomic DNA. The paper's data handling went like this. Nucleated cell counts per sample were estimated from amplification of reference gene primers within the assay. Sequence reads were collapsed and filtered to measure the absolute abundance of every unique TCRbeta CDR3 rearrangement. Productive Simpson clonality was computed per sample as the square root of Simpson's diversity index over productive rearrangements. Drawn from immuneACCESS, this table holds only the in-frame rearrangements with V and J called that TCRdb kept. Clones are partly lost; checked studies trace under half to an unresolved V gene and leave the rest unexplained. The D gene and trimming were derived from the DNA, and the V and J assignments and clone size from that table. The sample table contains about 190,000 clones; only one count was recorded for more than 70% of them. The biggest ten clones account for 5.5% to 7% of the sample.

Inclusive of the bounding cysteine and phenylalanine, the CDR3 is 12 residues long. Here the CDR3 DNA is all that survives: 36 bases in frame from base 1. V is reduced by 4 bases and J by 8 bases, leaving a spacing of 11 bases between them. Sequences SNHLY (CDR1) and FYNNEI (CDR2) are obtained from the germline V gene. The sequence links TRBV2 to TRBJ1-2; no confident D gene assignment can be made. The specimen was peripheral blood. The receptor was isolated from a woman in her thirties or forties who had recovered from COVID-19. CDR3 loop: CASSVRGWGYTF. At the DNA level, the sequence is TGTGCCAGCAGTGTGCGGGGTTGGGGCTACACCTTC.